These T cell receptor beta chains were read from a single sample in a study of blood T cell repertoires in COVID-19. Repertoires were generated with immunoSEQ multiplex PCR, while TCRdb's copy carries only in-frame clones and drops some. The data show under 65,000 clones, 81% seen once. Sequenced: peripheral blood. Receptor source: a woman aged 55-75 years with acute or convalescent COVID-19. Both conserved end residues are part of each CDR3. Fields, in order: J gene, V gene, D gene, CDR3 length, clone size, CDR3 DNA, CDR3 protein. D genes are given only for firm matches. Only some rows state a clone size, as once, few, many or a class for expanded clones.

J: TRBJ2-4
V: TRBV5-8
D: TRBD2
length: 16
size: -
DNA: TGTGCCAGCAGCTTGTGGAAAGCGGGGGGCCGGAACATTCAGTACTTC
CDR3: CASSLWKAGGRNIQYF

J: TRBJ1-3
V: TRBV28
D: -
length: 16
size: -
DNA: TGTGCCAGCAGCCCTACCGTGCGGGGATCAAGAAACACCATATATTTT
CDR3: CASSPTVRGSRNTIYF

J: TRBJ2-1
V: TRBV28
D: -
length: 15
size: -
DNA: TGTGCCAGCAGCGTCCCCCAAAGGAGAAGTAATGAGCAGTTCTTC
CDR3: CASSVPQRRSNEQFF

J: TRBJ1-1
V: TRBV30
D: -
length: 15
size: -
DNA: TGTGCCTGGAGTAGACGGGAAAGGTTCGCCGCTGAAGCTTTCTTT
CDR3: CAWSRRERFAAEAFF

J: TRBJ2-3
V: TRBV2
D: TRBD2
length: 16
size: -
DNA: TGTGCCAGCAGCCTCGGAGGGCTAGCGGGAGGGAATACGCAGTATTTT
CDR3: CASSLGGLAGGNTQYF

J: TRBJ1-2
V: TRBV19
D: -
length: 13
size: -
DNA: TGTGCCAGTAGGGCGGACAGCTTCTATGGCTACACCTTC
CDR3: CASRADSFYGYTF

J: TRBJ2-3
V: TRBV6-5
D: -
length: 16
size: -
DNA: TGTGCCAGCAGTTACTCGAGGGCGGGGCCCGGTGATACGCAGTATTTT
CDR3: CASSYSRAGPGDTQYF

J: TRBJ1-1
V: TRBV28
D: TRBD1
length: 15
size: -
DNA: TGTGCCAGCAGTCTCACCGGGACAGGGCTATCCGGAGCTTTCTTT
CDR3: CASSLTGTGLSGAFF

J: TRBJ1-1
V: TRBV15
D: -
length: 13
size: few
DNA: TGTGCCACCAGCAGAGATGACAGGCCGGAAGCTTTCTTT
CDR3: CATSRDDRPEAFF

J: TRBJ1-5
V: TRBV19
D: TRBD1
length: 15
size: -
DNA: TGTGCCAGTCGCCCCCTGGGACAGGTGGATCAGCCCCAGCATTTT
CDR3: CASRPLGQVDQPQHF

J: TRBJ1-4
V: TRBV11-2
D: -
length: 16
size: -
DNA: TGTGCCAGCAGCTTGGGCCACAACTCTGCCAATGAAAAACTGTTTTTT
CDR3: CASSLGHNSANEKLFF

J: TRBJ1-5
V: TRBV18
D: TRBD1
length: 14
size: once
DNA: TGTGCCAGCTCACCACAGGACAGGGGGTCCCCCCAGCATTTT
CDR3: CASSPQDRGSPQHF

J: TRBJ1-2
V: TRBV6-2/TRBV6-3
D: -
length: 14
size: -
DNA: TGTGCCAGCAGTACACTACGGACAATCTATGGCTACACCTTC
CDR3: CASSTLRTIYGYTF

J: TRBJ2-3
V: TRBV30
D: TRBD2
length: 18
size: -
DNA: TGTGCCTGGAGCCGGACAGGCCGACTAGCGGGACTCACAGATACGCAGTATTTT
CDR3: CAWSRTGRLAGLTDTQYF

J: TRBJ2-3
V: TRBV11-2
D: TRBD2
length: 15
size: -
DNA: TGTGCCAGCAGCTTACCAGCGGGGGGTGGGGATACGCAGTATTTT
CDR3: CASSLPAGGGDTQYF

J: TRBJ1-5
V: TRBV18
D: -
length: 16
size: -
DNA: TGTGCCAGCTCACCAACACCTCCCCTTAGCAATCAGCCCCAGCATTTT
CDR3: CASSPTPPLSNQPQHF

J: TRBJ2-1
V: TRBV3-1/TRBV3-2
D: TRBD1
length: 20
size: -
DNA: TGTGCCAGCAGCCAAGGTTGGTCCGGGACAGGTCTAATGAGCGACAATGAGCAGTTCTTC
CDR3: CASSQGWSGTGLMSDNEQFF

J: TRBJ2-1
V: TRBV9
D: TRBD2
length: 17
size: -
DNA: TGTGCCAGCAGCCTCCAAGGACTAGCGGGGGAATACAATGAGCAGTTCTTC
CDR3: CASSLQGLAGEYNEQFF

J: TRBJ1-2
V: TRBV24-1
D: -
length: 12
size: -
DNA: TGTGCCACCAGTCCAGGGAACTATGGCTACACCTTC
CDR3: CATSPGNYGYTF

J: TRBJ1-2
V: TRBV28
D: TRBD1
length: 17
size: -
DNA: TGTGCCAGCAGTCCGTGGGGGACAGGCGAAGCTAACTATGGCTACACCTTC
CDR3: CASSPWGTGEANYGYTF

J: TRBJ1-1
V: TRBV7-9
D: -
length: 13
size: -
DNA: TGTGCCAGCAGCTTAGAACAGAACACTGAAGCTTTCTTT
CDR3: CASSLEQNTEAFF

J: TRBJ2-3
V: TRBV6-1
D: -
length: 12
size: -
DNA: TGTGCCAGCAGTGAACTAGCCGATACGCAGTATTTT
CDR3: CASSELADTQYF

J: TRBJ2-5
V: TRBV18
D: -
length: 13
size: -
DNA: TGTGCCAGCTCACCGTTCTCTGAAGAGACCCAGTACTTC
CDR3: CASSPFSEETQYF

J: TRBJ1-3
V: TRBV29-1
D: -
length: 13
size: once
DNA: TGCAGCGCCTTAGGGGAGGATGGAAACACCATATATTTT
CDR3: CSALGEDGNTIYF

J: TRBJ1-1
V: TRBV3-1/TRBV3-2
D: -
length: 14
size: -
DNA: TGTGCCAGCACCCCACAGAGACCGAACACTGAAGCTTTCTTT
CDR3: CASTPQRPNTEAFF

J: TRBJ2-6
V: TRBV19
D: TRBD1
length: 15
size: -
DNA: TGTGCCAGTAGTGGGGACAGAACCGGGGCCAACGTCCTGACTTTC
CDR3: CASSGDRTGANVLTF

J: TRBJ2-7
V: TRBV28
D: -
length: 13
size: few
DNA: TGTGCCAGCCGGGACACCCCCTCCTACGAGCAGTACTTC
CDR3: CASRDTPSYEQYF

J: TRBJ1-2
V: TRBV4-2
D: TRBD1
length: 16
size: -
DNA: TGTGCCAGCAGCCAACCCGGGACAGGGGAGAGGAATGGCTACACCTTC
CDR3: CASSQPGTGERNGYTF

J: TRBJ2-5
V: TRBV6-5
D: -
length: 12
size: -
DNA: TGTGCCAGCAGTTACGGCAGGGGCCCCCTGTACTTC
CDR3: CASSYGRGPLYF

J: TRBJ1-1
V: TRBV7-9
D: TRBD1
length: 14
size: -
DNA: TGTGCCAGCAGCTTGGACAGGAGGAACACTGAAGCTTTCTTT
CDR3: CASSLDRRNTEAFF

J: TRBJ1-1
V: TRBV7-6
D: -
length: 16
size: -
DNA: TGTGCCAGCAGCTTAGCGTTCGGCGGGGGGGACACTGAAGCTTTCTTT
CDR3: CASSLAFGGGDTEAFF